This TCR beta chain was identified in a study of T cells after yellow fever vaccination. Making TCR cDNA involved 5'RACE template switching, which added UMIs and a universal primer site. TCRdb re-called the 5' RACE reads with MiXCR, one entry per CDR3 protein. The sample shows 310,000 or so distinct CDR3 sequences, approximately 3.8% of them seen only once. The table lists this clonotype with a few counts. V was trimmed by 4 bases and J by 9 bases, leaving 13 bases between them. CDR3 length equals 13 residues. Germline V gene data show CDR1 as LGHDT and CDR2 as YNNKEL (reference sequence). Material: PBMCs, obtained on the day of the yellow fever booster vaccination. This chain connects TRBV3-1 to TRBJ2-1; D is uncertain. This TCR was sampled from a man in his late teens or twenties who received the YFV17D yellow fever vaccine. This chain's CDR3 is CASSRHDSSEQFF. CDR3 DNA: TGTGCCAGCAGCCGTCACGACTCGAGTGAGCAGTTCTTC.